Listed below are T cell receptor beta chains from one sample, sequenced in a study of OX40 agonist ivuxolimab in advanced cancers. Method: immunoSEQ multiplex PCR; TCRdb's copy keeps in-frame clones and lacks some. The data contain 55,000 or so clones, about 90% of them singletons. Specimen: CD4+ or CD8+ T cells sorted from blood, collected in a trial of the OX40 agonist ivuxolimab. Receptor source: an adult with an advanced solid tumor such as melanoma, head and neck, liver or kidney cancer. Each CDR3 is given with its conserved first and last residue. A D gene is named only where the DNA matches it firmly. Size values are once, few and many counts, or a class for expanded clones, and some rows have none.

NA,TRBV30,TRBJ1-1,NA,TGTGCCTGGAGTGTACGGGTTCAGAATCCTTTCTTT,CAWSVRVQNPFF
NA,TRBV12-5,TRBJ2-2,NA,TGTGCTAGTGGTTTGGTACTCACTGGAGGGAACACCGGGGAGCTGTTTTTT,CASGLVLTGGNTGELFF
TRBD1,TRBV7-8,TRBJ1-2,NA,TGTGCCAGCAGCTTTGGGACAGGGGGTTTCTATGGCTACACCTTC,CASSFGTGGFYGYTF
NA,TRBV6-6,TRBJ2-1,NA,TGTGCCAGCAGTTTCTCCGGGCGGCTCAATGAGCAGTTCTTC,CASSFSGRLNEQFF
NA,TRBV6-5,TRBJ2-5,NA,TGTGCCAGCAGCCGAAACCGGACACCCAGGGAGACCCAGTACTTC,CASSRNRTPRETQYF
NA,TRBV15,TRBJ2-7,few,TGTGCCACCAGCAGAGATCGAGGTCCGATCTACGAGCAGTACTTC,CATSRDRGPIYEQYF
NA,TRBV15,TRBJ2-5,NA,TGTGCCACCAGCAGAGTCCCAGGAGCCTACCAAGAGACCCAGTACTTC,CATSRVPGAYQETQYF
NA,TRBV2,TRBJ2-7,NA,TGTGCCAGCAGTGGCCGTAGCGACTCCTACGAGCAGTACTTC,CASSGRSDSYEQYF
NA,TRBV9,TRBJ2-5,NA,TGTGCCAGCCAAAAAGAGACCCAGTACTTC,CASQKETQYF
NA,TRBV6-1,TRBJ2-3,NA,TGTGCCAGCGCCGTAAGGCACCCTAACACAGATACGCAGTATTTT,CASAVRHPNTDTQYF
NA,TRBV5-1,TRBJ2-7,NA,TGCGCCAGCAGCTTGTCGGGACAAAAAACCGAGCAGTACTTC,CASSLSGQKTEQYF
TRBD1,TRBV7-8,TRBJ1-1,NA,TGTGCCAGCAGCTCCATAACCGGACAGGGACGAGCTTTCTTT,CASSSITGQGRAFF
TRBD2,TRBV6-5,TRBJ2-7,NA,TGTGCCAGCAGTTACTCGGGGGCAGCGGGGGTAAGGGAGCAGTACTTC,CASSYSGAAGVREQYF
NA,TRBV29-1,TRBJ2-3,NA,TGCAGCGCCCGGGGAGGACTTCCATGGGATACGCAGTATTTT,CSARGGLPWDTQYF
TRBD1,TRBV27,TRBJ1-2,NA,TGTGCCAGCAGTTTAAGACAGGGAAGGCACTATGGCTACACCTTC,CASSLRQGRHYGYTF